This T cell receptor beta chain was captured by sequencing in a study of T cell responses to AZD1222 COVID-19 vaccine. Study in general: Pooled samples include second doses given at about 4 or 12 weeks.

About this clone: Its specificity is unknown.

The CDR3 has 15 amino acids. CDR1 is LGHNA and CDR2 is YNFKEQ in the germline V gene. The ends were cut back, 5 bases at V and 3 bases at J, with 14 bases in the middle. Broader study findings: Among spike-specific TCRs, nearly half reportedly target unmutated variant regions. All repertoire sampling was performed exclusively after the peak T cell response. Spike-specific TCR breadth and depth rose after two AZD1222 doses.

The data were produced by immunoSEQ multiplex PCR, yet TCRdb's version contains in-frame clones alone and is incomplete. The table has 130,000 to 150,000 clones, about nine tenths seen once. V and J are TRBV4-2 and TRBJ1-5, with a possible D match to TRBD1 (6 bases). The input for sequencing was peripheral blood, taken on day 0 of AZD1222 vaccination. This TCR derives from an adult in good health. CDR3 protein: CASSVRQVHNQPQHF. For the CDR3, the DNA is TGTGCCAGCAGCGTCCGACAGGTCCACAATCAGCCCCAGCATTTT.